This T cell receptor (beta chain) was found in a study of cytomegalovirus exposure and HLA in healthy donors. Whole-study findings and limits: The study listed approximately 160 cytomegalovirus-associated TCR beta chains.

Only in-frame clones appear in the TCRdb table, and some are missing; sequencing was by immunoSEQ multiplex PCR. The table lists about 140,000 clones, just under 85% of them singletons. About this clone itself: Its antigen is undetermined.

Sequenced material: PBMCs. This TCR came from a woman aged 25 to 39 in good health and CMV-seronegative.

CDR3 amino acids: CASSLLFLNTEAFF. In DNA form, the CDR3 reads TGTGCCAGCAGCTTACTATTTCTGAACACTGAAGCTTTCTTT. The rearrangement uses TRBV7-2 and TRBJ1-1; unclear D gene. This CDR3 contains 14 residues. Between the trimmed V and J ends, which lost 2 bases and 0 bases, there was a span of 7 bases. The germline CDR1 and CDR2 sequences are SGHTA and FQGNSA.